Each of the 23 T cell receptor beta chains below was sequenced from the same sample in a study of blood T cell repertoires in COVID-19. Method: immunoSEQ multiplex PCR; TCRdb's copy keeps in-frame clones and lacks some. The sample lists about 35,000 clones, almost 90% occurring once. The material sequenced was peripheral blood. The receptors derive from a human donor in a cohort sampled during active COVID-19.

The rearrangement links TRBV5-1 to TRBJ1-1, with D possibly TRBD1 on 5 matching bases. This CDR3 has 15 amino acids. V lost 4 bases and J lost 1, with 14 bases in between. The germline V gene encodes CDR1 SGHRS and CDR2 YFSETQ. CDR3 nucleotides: TGCGCCAGCAGCCGGGGGGAGGCAGGGAACACTGAAGCTTTCTTT. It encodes CASSRGEAGNTEAFF.

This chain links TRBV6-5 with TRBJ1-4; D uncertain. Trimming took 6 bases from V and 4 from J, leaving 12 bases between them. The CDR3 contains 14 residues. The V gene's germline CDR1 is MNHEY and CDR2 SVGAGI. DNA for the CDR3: TGTGCCAGCAGACCCGAGCTGCTTAATGAAAAACTGTTTTTT. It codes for CASRPELLNEKLFF.

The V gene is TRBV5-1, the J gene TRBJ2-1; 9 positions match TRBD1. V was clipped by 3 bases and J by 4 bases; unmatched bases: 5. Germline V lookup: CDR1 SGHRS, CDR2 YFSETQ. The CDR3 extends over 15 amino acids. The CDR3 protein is CASSSGTGYYNEQFF. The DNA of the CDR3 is TGCGCCAGCAGCTCCGGGACAGGGTATTACAATGAGCAGTTCTTC.

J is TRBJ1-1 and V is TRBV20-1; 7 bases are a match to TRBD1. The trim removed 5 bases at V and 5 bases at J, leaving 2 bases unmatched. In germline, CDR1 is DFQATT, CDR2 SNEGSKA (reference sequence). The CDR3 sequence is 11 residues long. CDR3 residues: CSALDRTEAFF. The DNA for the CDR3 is TGCAGTGCTCTGGACAGGACTGAAGCTTTCTTT.

CDR3 nucleotide sequence: TGTGCCAGCAGTACCTTGTGGAGCTCTGGAAACACCATATATTTT. This encodes CASSTLWSSGNTIYF. The J gene is TRBJ1-3, the V gene TRBV6-2 or TRBV6-3; D is undetermined. The germline gives CDR1 MNHEY, CDR2 SVGEGT. This CDR3 has 15 amino acids. V lost 5 bases, J lost 0 bases, and 11 bases lay in between.

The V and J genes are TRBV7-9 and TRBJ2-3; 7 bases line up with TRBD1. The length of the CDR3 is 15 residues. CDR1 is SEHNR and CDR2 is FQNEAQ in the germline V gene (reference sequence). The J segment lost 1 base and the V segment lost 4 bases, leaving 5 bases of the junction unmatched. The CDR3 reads CASSSGQARTDTQYF. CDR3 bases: TGTGCCAGCAGCTCAGGACAGGCACGCACAGATACGCAGTATTTT.

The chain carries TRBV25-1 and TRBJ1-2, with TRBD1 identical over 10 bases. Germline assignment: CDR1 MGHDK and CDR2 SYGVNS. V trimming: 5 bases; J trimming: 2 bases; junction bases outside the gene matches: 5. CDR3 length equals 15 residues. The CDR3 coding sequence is TGTGCCAGCAGTACCCGGACAGGGGGGAACTATGGCTACACCTTC. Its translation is CASSTRTGGNYGYTF.

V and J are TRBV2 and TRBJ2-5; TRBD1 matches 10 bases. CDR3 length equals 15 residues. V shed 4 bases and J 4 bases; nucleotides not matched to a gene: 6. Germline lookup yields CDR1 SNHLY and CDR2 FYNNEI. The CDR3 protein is CASSGQGAKGETQYF. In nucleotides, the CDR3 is TGTGCCAGCAGTGGACAGGGGGCGAAAGGAGAGACCCAGTACTTC. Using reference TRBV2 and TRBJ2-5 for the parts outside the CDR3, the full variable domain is EPEVTQTPSHQVTQMGQEVILRCVPISNHLYFYWYRQILGQKVEFLVSFYNNEISEKSEIFDDQFSVERPDGSNFTLKIRSTKLEDSAMYFCASSGQGAKGETQYFGPGTRLLVL.

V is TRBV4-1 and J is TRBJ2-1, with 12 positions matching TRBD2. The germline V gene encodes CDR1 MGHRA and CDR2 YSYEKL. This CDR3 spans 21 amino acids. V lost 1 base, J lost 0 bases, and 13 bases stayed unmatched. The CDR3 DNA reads TGCGCCAGCAGCCAAGCTATACGGGCACTAGCGGGGGGCACCTCCTACAATGAGCAGTTCTTC. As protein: CASSQAIRALAGGTSYNEQFF.

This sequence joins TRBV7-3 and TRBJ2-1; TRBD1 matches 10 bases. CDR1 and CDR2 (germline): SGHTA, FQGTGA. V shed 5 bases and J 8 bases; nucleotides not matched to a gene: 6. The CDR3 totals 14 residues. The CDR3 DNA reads TGTGCCAGCAGCCCCGACAGGGGGCGAGATGAGCAGTTCTTC. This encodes CASSPDRGRDEQFF.

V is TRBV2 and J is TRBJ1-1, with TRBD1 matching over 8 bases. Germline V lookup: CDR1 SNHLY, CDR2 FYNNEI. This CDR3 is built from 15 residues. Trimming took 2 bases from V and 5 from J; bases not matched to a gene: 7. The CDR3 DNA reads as TGTGCCAGCAGTGAACCGACAGGGGAGAGAACTGAAGCTTTCTTT. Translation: CASSEPTGERTEAFF.

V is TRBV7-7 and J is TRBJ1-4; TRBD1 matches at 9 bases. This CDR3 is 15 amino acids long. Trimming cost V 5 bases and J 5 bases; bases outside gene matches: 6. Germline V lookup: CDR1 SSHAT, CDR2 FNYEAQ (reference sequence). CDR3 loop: CASSPTGGSNEKLFF. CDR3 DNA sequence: TGTGCCAGCAGCCCAACAGGGGGCTCGAATGAAAAACTGTTTTTT. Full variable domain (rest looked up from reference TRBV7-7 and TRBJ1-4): GAGVSQSPRYKVTKRGQDVTLRCDPISSHATLYWYQQALGQGPEFLTYFNYEAQPDKSGLPSDRFSAERPEGSISTLTIQRTEQRDSAMYRCASSPTGGSNEKLFFGSGTQLSVL.

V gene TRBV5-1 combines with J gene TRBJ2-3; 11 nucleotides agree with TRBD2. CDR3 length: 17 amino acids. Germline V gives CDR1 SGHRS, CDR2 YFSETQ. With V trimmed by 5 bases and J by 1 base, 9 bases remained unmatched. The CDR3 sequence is CASSFSGGAGGTDTQYF. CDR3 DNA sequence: TGCGCCAGCAGTTTTAGCGGGGGGGCAGGTGGCACAGATACGCAGTATTTT. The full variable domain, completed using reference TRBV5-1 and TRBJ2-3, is KAGVTQTPRYLIKTRGQQVTLSCSPISGHRSVSWYQQTPGQGLQFLFEYFSETQRNKGNFPGRFSGRQFSNSRSEMNVSTLELGDSALYLCASSFSGGAGGTDTQYFGPGTRLTVL.

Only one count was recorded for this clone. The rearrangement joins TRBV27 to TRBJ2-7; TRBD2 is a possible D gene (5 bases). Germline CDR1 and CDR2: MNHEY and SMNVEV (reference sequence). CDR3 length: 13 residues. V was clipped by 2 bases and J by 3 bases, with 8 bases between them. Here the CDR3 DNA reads TGTGCCAGCAGTTTACGAGAGGGCTACGAGCAGTACTTC. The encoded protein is CASSLREGYEQYF.

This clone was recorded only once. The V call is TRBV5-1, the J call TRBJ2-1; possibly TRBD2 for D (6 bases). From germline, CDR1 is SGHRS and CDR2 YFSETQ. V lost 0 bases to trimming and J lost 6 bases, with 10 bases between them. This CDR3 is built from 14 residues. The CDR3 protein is CASSLASGVNEQFF. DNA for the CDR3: TGCGCCAGCAGCTTGGCCTCGGGGGTCAATGAGCAGTTCTTC.

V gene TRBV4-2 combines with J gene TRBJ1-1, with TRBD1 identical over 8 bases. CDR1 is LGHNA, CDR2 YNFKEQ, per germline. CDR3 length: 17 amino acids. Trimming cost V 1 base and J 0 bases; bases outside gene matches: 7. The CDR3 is CASSQGGQAAVNTEAFF. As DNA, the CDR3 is TGTGCCAGCAGCCAAGGGGGACAGGCCGCTGTGAACACTGAAGCTTTCTTT.

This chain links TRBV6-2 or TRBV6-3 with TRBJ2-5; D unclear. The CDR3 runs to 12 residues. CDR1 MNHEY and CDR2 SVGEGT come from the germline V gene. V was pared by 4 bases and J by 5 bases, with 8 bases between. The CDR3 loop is CASSFSVETQYF. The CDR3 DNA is TGTGCCAGCAGTTTTTCTGTGGAGACCCAGTACTTC.

CDR3 protein: CASSSLAGLSSYEQYF. DNA of the CDR3: TGTGCCAGCAGTTCACTAGCGGGGTTAAGCTCCTACGAGCAGTACTTC. The gene calls are TRBV6-5 and TRBJ2-7, with 10 bases matching TRBD2. Trimming cost V 4 bases and J 0 bases; bases outside gene matches: 6. CDR1 MNHEY and CDR2 SVGAGI come from the germline V gene. The CDR3 covers 16 residues.

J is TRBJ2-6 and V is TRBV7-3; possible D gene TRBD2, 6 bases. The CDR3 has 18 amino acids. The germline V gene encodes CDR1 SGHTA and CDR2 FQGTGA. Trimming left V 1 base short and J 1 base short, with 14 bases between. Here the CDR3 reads CASSLIGRGASGANVLTF. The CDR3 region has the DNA TGTGCCAGCAGCTTAATTGGGCGGGGTGCGTCTGGGGCCAACGTCCTGACTTTC.

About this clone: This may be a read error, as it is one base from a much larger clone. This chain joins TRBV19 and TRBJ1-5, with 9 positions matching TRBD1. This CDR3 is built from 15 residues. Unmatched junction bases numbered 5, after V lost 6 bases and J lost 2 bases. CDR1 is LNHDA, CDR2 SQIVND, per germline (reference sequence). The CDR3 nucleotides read TGTGCCAGTAGGGGGGGACAGGGAGGCAATCAGCCCCAGCATTTT. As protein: CASRGGQGGNQPQHF.

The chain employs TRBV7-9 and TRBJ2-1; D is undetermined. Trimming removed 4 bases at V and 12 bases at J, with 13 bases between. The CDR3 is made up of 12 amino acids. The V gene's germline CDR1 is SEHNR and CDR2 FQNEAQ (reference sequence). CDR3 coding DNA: TGTGCCAGCAGCTCCGAAACTTCCGGGCAGTTCTTC. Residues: CASSSETSGQFF. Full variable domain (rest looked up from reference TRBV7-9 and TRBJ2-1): DTGVSQNPRHKITKRGQNVTFRCDPISEHNRLYWYRQTLGQGPEFLTYFQNEAQLEKSRLLSDRFSAERPKGSFSTLEIQRTEQGDSAMYLCASSSETSGQFFGPGTRLTVL.

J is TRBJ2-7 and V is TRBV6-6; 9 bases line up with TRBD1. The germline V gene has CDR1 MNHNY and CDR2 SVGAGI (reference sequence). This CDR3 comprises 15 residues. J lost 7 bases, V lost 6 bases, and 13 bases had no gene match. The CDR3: CASSPGTGYLGEQYF. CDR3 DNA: TGTGCCAGCAGCCCCGGGACAGGGTATCTGGGGGAGCAGTACTTC.

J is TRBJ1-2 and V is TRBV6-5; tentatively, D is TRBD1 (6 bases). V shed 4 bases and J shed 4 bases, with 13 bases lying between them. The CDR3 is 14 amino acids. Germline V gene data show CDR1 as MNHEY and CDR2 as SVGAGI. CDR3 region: CASSFDRPPYGYTF. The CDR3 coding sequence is TGTGCCAGCAGTTTCGACAGGCCCCCCTATGGCTACACCTTC.